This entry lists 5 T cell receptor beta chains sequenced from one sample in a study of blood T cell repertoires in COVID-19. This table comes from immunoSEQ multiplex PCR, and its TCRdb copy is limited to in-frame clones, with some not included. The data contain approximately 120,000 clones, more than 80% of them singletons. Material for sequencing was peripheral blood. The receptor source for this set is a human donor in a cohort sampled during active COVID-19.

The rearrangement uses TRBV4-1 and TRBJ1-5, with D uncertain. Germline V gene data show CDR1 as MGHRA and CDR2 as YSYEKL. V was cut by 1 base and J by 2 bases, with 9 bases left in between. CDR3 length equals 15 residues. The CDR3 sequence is CASSQGTDRNQPQHF. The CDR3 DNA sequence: TGCGCCAGCAGCCAAGGAACAGACCGCAATCAGCCCCAGCATTTT.

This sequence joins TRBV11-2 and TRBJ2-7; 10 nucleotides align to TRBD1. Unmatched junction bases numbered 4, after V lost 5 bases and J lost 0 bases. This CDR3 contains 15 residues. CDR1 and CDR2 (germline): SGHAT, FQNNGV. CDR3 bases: TGTGCCAGCAGCCTAAGGACAGGGGGCTCCTACGAGCAGTACTTC. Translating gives CASSLRTGGSYEQYF.

The DNA of the CDR3 is TGTGCCAGCAGTCCCCTCGGTTCACACAATGAGCAGTTCTTC. It encodes CASSPLGSHNEQFF. This chain joins TRBV27 and TRBJ2-1; no reliable D call. The CDR3 covers 14 residues. Trimming shortened V by 5 bases and J by 5 bases, and 13 bases separated the two germline ends. The V gene's germline CDR1 is MNHEY and CDR2 SMNVEV (reference sequence).

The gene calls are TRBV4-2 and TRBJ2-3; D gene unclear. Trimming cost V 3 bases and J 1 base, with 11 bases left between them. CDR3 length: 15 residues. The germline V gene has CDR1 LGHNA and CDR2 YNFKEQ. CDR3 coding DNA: TGTGCCAGCAGCCAGATCGGCGGAGGCACAGATACGCAGTATTTT. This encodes CASSQIGGGTDTQYF.

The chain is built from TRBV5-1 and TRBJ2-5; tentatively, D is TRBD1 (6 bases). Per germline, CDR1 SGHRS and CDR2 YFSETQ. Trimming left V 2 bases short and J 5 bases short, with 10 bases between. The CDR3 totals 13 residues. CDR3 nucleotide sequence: TGCGCCAGCAGCTTACAGGGTTATGAGACCCAGTACTTC. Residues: CASSLQGYETQYF.